The T cell receptor beta chain under discussion was sequenced for a study of cytomegalovirus exposure and HLA in healthy donors. The trim removed 5 bases at V and 2 bases at J, leaving 7 bases unmatched. The CDR3 sequence is 16 residues long. Per the germline V gene, CDR1 is SGHTA and CDR2 is FQGTGA. Study-level results: Previous analysis showed most TCR beta V segments were productive about 87% or about 30% of the time.

The study ran its PCR with 60 Vbeta and 13 Jbeta primers. The method was immunoSEQ multiplex PCR; TCRdb's version includes in-frame clones alone and lacks a portion of them. The data hold 100,000 or so clones, with approximately 68% observed a single time. Concerning this clone itself: The antigen remains undetermined.

Material for sequencing was PBMCs. The sequence derives from a woman between 18 and 29 years old in good health and CMV-seropositive. V gene TRBV7-3 combines with J gene TRBJ2-5; 11 bases fit TRBD2. The DNA for the CDR3 is TGTGCCAGCAGCCCGGACCTAGCGGGAGGACAAGAGACCCAGTACTTC. Protein product: CASSPDLAGGQETQYF.